One T cell receptor beta chain is described in this entry. Antigen specificity is unknown. The entry originates in a study of T cell responses to AZD1222 COVID-19 vaccine. Study-level findings and limits: Females outnumbered males among donors, who were mostly white British; clonal diversity was possibly underestimated. At 160-218 and 743-854, vaccine-associated CD4 TCRs were dominant, and they spanned spike. Sampling that yielded the repertoires occurred only after the peak T cell response. Only a handful of AZD1222 recipients, several in all, had baseline seropositivity.

Only in-frame clones appear in the TCRdb table, and some are missing; sequencing was by immunoSEQ multiplex PCR. The table includes tens of thousands of clones, about 83% detected once. The CDR3 has 14 residues. The trim removed 3 bases at V and 7 bases at J, leaving 8 bases unmatched. Germline CDR1 DFQATT, CDR2 SNEGSKA (reference sequence). The starting material was peripheral blood, obtained on day 0 of AZD1222 vaccination. The TCR originated in an adult in good health. This chain connects TRBV20-1 to TRBJ2-7; 11 bases are a match to TRBD1. For the CDR3, the DNA is TGCAGTGCTAGTCACGGACAGGGGGCCGGAGAGCAGTACTTC. It is translated as CSASHGQGAGEQYF.